The 32 T cell receptor beta chains listed next were all sequenced from one sample in a study of OX40 agonist ivuxolimab in advanced cancers. Here immunoSEQ multiplex PCR was the method, and the copy in TCRdb shows in-frame clones only, minus some. The table includes approximately 77,000 clones, roughly 93% detected once. Sequencing used CD4+ or CD8+ T cells sorted from blood, obtained in a trial of the OX40 agonist ivuxolimab. These receptors came from an adult with an advanced solid tumor such as melanoma, head and neck, liver or kidney cancer.

The chain couples TRBV7-5 to TRBJ1-4; the table's TRBD1 call for D was not verified on the DNA. TRBV7-5 is designated a pseudogene. The CDR3 covers 16 residues. CDR3 loop: CVRSLGWDRGGEKLFF. For the CDR3, the DNA is TGTGTCAGAAGCTTAGGATGGGACAGGGGAGGCGAAAAACTGTTTTTT.

The chain recombines TRBV6-1 with TRBJ2-1, with 7 bases matching TRBD2. Germline-derived CDR1 and CDR2 are MNHNS and SASEGT. Trimming at V came to 4 bases and at J to 2 bases, leaving 8 bases not matched to a gene. The CDR3 contains 16 residues. The chain's CDR3 is CASSALALLTYNEQFF. The CDR3 DNA reads as TGTGCCAGCAGTGCACTAGCGCTGCTCACCTACAATGAGCAGTTCTTC.

The genes are TRBV18 and TRBJ1-1, with a tentative D call TRBD1 (5 bases). Germline CDR1 and CDR2: KGHSH and LQKENI. CDR3 size: 15 residues. The V end was cut by 2 bases, the J end by 4 bases, with 14 bases between. This chain's CDR3 is CASSPNYEGPTEAFF. CDR3 in DNA: TGTGCCAGCTCACCAAATTATGAGGGACCCACTGAAGCTTTCTTT.

This clone was observed once. The CDR3 coding sequence is TGCGCCAGCAGCCAAGTTTTCCGAACGGTCTCCTACAATGAGCAGTTCTTC. Translated, it gives CASSQVFRTVSYNEQFF. J is TRBJ2-1 and V is TRBV4-3; no clear D. This CDR3 has 17 amino acids. Per germline, CDR1 LGHNA and CDR2 YSLEER. Trimming removed 1 base from V and 0 bases from J, with 13 bases in between.

The rearrangement uses TRBV5-5 and TRBJ2-1; TRBD1 or TRBD2 may be the D gene (5 bases each). V was pared by 0 bases and J by 2 bases, with 12 bases between. The CDR3 runs 16 residues. Germline V gives CDR1 SGHKS, CDR2 YYEKEE (reference sequence). The CDR3 DNA reads as TGTGCCAGCAGCTTGGGGCCGGGGCAAACCTACAATGAGCAGTTCTTC. Protein: CASSLGPGQTYNEQFF.

V gene TRBV7-2 combines with J gene TRBJ1-2; TRBD1 matches at 7 bases. CDR1 is SGHTA, CDR2 FQGNSA, per germline. With 5 bases clipped from V and 7 bases from J, the junction kept 7 bases outside the gene matches. CDR3 length: 13 residues. CDR3 sequence (DNA): TGTGCCAGCAGCACGACAGGGATCGGTGGCTACACCTTC. As protein: CASSTTGIGGYTF. Full variable domain (missing parts from reference TRBV7-2 and TRBJ1-2): GAGVSQSPSNKVTEKGKDVELRCDPISGHTALYWYRQSLGQGLEFLIYFQGNSAPDKSGLPSDRFSAERTGGSVSTLTIQRTQQEDSAVYLCASSTTGIGGYTFGSGTRLTVV.

The chain has TRBV19 and TRBJ2-7; perhaps TRBD1 as D (6 bases). The CDR3 is 14 residues long. CDR1 is LNHDA and CDR2 is SQIVND in the germline V gene (reference sequence). V lost 9 bases to trimming and J lost 2 bases, with 17 bases between them. The chain's CDR3 is CASSVGTRTYEQYF. CDR3 nucleotides: TGTGCCAGCAGTGTCGGGACAAGGACCTACGAGCAGTACTTC.

J is TRBJ1-1 and V is TRBV7-2; no clear D. This CDR3 has 11 residues. Germline V gives CDR1 SGHTA, CDR2 FQGNSA. The V gene lost 8 bases and the J gene lost 0 bases, with 4 bases spanning the gap. The CDR3 spells CASGVNTEAFF. CDR3 bases: TGTGCCAGCGGGGTGAACACTGAAGCTTTCTTT.

This clone turned up a few times. The gene calls are TRBV7-9 and TRBJ2-7; TRBD2 might be the D (7 bases). V was cut by 5 bases and J by 0 bases, with 14 bases left in between. This CDR3 is built from 15 residues. The germline V gene has CDR1 SEHNR and CDR2 FQNEAQ (reference sequence). CDR3 loop: CASSLQGTTSYEQYF. The CDR3 DNA sequence: TGTGCCAGCAGCCTCCAGGGGACTACCTCCTACGAGCAGTACTTC.

The chain links TRBV28 to TRBJ1-2, with D maybe TRBD1 (5 bases). The CDR3 has 14 residues. CDR1 is MDHEN and CDR2 is SYDVKM in the germline V gene. The V and J ends lost 8 bases and 4 bases respectively, with 17 bases between them. The CDR3 reads CASGGWGISYGYTF. CDR3 bases: TGTGCCAGCGGCGGATGGGGGATCAGCTATGGCTACACCTTC.

The rearrangement uses TRBV7-8 and TRBJ1-1; D is possibly TRBD1 (6 bases). In germline, CDR1 is SGHVS, CDR2 FQNEAQ. The ends were cut back, 0 bases at V and 11 bases at J, with 16 bases in the middle. This CDR3 is 14 amino acids long. CDR3 DNA sequence: TGTGCCAGCAGCTTAGCGCTCCCGGGGGCAGACGCTTTCTTT. Translation gives CASSLALPGADAFF.

V usage is TRBV7-2 and J usage is TRBJ1-2; a possible D gene is TRBD1 (6 bases). V was cut by 6 bases and J by 4 bases, with 15 bases left in between. CDR1 and CDR2 (germline): SGHTA, FQGNSA. This CDR3 has 14 amino acids. The CDR3 reads CASSNRVFSYGYTF. The CDR3 region has the DNA TGTGCCAGCAGTAACAGGGTTTTTTCCTATGGCTACACCTTC.

This chain joins TRBV10-3 and TRBJ2-3, with 10 bases identical to TRBD2. CDR1 ENHRY and CDR2 SYGVKD come from the germline V gene. The V and J ends lost 7 bases and 6 bases, in that order; junction bases with no gene match: 1. CDR3 size: 12 residues. CDR3 DNA sequence: TGTGCCATCACTAGCGGGAGTGATACGCAGTATTTT. This gives the protein CAITSGSDTQYF.

The gene calls are TRBV5-5 and TRBJ2-7; D not resolved. The CDR3 has 15 residues. CDR1 is SGHKS, CDR2 YYEKEE, per germline (reference sequence). V was trimmed by 0 bases and J by 3 bases, leaving 13 bases between them. This CDR3 reads CASSLGPPSVYEQYF. The CDR3 coding sequence is TGTGCCAGCAGCTTGGGCCCCCCCAGCGTCTACGAGCAGTACTTC.

The chain has TRBV5-1 and TRBJ1-1; the match to TRBD1 covers 10 bases. Germline-derived CDR1 and CDR2 are SGHRS and YFSETQ. The CDR3 totals 16 residues. V lost 3 bases to trimming and J lost 1 base; unmatched junction nucleotides: 6. The CDR3 sequence: CASSSGQGNRNTEAFF. CDR3 in DNA: TGCGCCAGCAGCTCGGGACAGGGGAACCGGAACACTGAAGCTTTCTTT.

This clone occurred once. The DNA for the CDR3 is TGTGCCAGCAGCGTAGGGGTACTAGCGGGGCAAGAGACCCAGTACTTC. Residues: CASSVGVLAGQETQYF. The genes are TRBV9 and TRBJ2-5; 10 bases match TRBD2. The trim removed 0 bases at V and 2 bases at J, leaving 4 bases unmatched. The CDR3 consists of 16 residues. Germline V gene sequence: CDR1 SGDLS, CDR2 YYNGEE.

This rearrangement joins TRBV30 to TRBJ1-4, with TRBD1 identical over 10 bases. The germline V gene has CDR1 GTSNPN and CDR2 SVGIG (reference sequence). V lost 5 bases to trimming and J lost 1 base; unmatched junction nucleotides: 4. The CDR3 is 15 residues long. Here the CDR3 DNA reads TGTGCCTGGGACAGGGGGCATGGAACTAATGAAAAACTGTTTTTT. This codes for CAWDRGHGTNEKLFF. Drawing the rest from reference TRBV30 and TRBJ1-4, the complete variable domain is SQTIHQWPATLVQPVGSPLSLECTVEGTSNPNLYWYRQAAGRGLQLLFYSVGIGQISSEVPQNLSASRPQDRQFILSSKKLLLSDSGFYLCAWDRGHGTNEKLFFGSGTQLSVL.

The rearrangement uses TRBV11-1 and TRBJ2-2; D uncertain. This CDR3 comprises 14 residues. V was pared by 4 bases and J by 4 bases, with 10 bases between. CDR1 and CDR2 (germline): SGHAT, FQDESV (reference sequence). The CDR3 loop is CASSYQVLTGELFF. As DNA, the CDR3 is TGTGCCAGCAGCTACCAGGTTCTCACCGGGGAGCTGTTTTTT.

The chain joins TRBV6-6 to TRBJ2-1, with 8 bases aligning to TRBD2. V was clipped by 2 bases and J by 8 bases; unmatched bases: 8. This CDR3 spans 15 amino acids. Per the germline V gene, CDR1 is MNHNY and CDR2 is SVGAGI (reference sequence). The CDR3 loop reads CASSYTTGGIYEQFF. In DNA form, the CDR3 reads TGTGCCAGCAGTTACACTACGGGGGGGATCTATGAGCAGTTCTTC.

This clone was detected once. The gene calls are TRBV5-1 and TRBJ2-3, with D unclear. The CDR3 totals 14 residues. Germline V gene sequence: CDR1 SGHRS, CDR2 YFSETQ. V was clipped by 4 bases and J by 0 bases, with 9 bases between them. The CDR3 region has the DNA TGCGCCAGCAGCCCGTCAACTAGCACAGATACGCAGTATTTT. Protein sequence: CASSPSTSTDTQYF.

J is TRBJ1-3 and V is TRBV18; a possible D gene is TRBD1 (6 bases). This CDR3 comprises 15 residues. Germline V gene lookup returns CDR1 KGHSH and CDR2 LQKENI. The ends were cut back, 2 bases at V and 0 bases at J, with 8 bases in the middle. DNA for the CDR3: TGTGCCAGCTCACCAGGACAGACCTCTGGAAACACCATATATTTT. Translation gives CASSPGQTSGNTIYF. The full variable domain, rest sourced from reference TRBV18 and TRBJ1-3, is NAGVMQNPRHLVRRRGQEARLRCSPMKGHSHVYWYRQLPEEGLKFMVYLQKENIIDESGMPKERFSAEFPKEGPSILRIQQVVRGDSAAYFCASSPGQTSGNTIYFGEGSWLTVV.

The chain is built from TRBV28 and TRBJ2-7, with D perhaps matching TRBD1 (7 bases). Germline lookup yields CDR1 MDHEN and CDR2 SYDVKM. The V gene lost 7 bases and the J gene lost 2 bases, with 15 bases spanning the gap. This CDR3 contains 14 residues. In DNA form, the CDR3 reads TGTGCCAGCATCCAGGAGGGGGCGCCCTACGAGCAGTACTTC. Translated: CASIQEGAPYEQYF.

V and J are TRBV14 and TRBJ1-5; tentatively, D is TRBD1 (5 bases). The V gene's germline CDR1 is SGHDN and CDR2 FVKESK. This CDR3 has 15 residues. Deletions cut 1 base from V and 7 bases from J, with 14 bases between. The CDR3: CASSQGDFPGQPQHF. The CDR3 bases are TGTGCCAGCAGCCAAGGGGACTTCCCGGGGCAGCCCCAGCATTTT.

The chain couples TRBV19 to TRBJ1-2, with 7 bases that match TRBD1. Germline-derived CDR1 and CDR2 are LNHDA and SQIVND (reference sequence). Trimming at V came to 7 bases and at J to 3 bases, leaving 5 bases not matched to a gene. The CDR3 sequence is 13 residues long. Here the CDR3 DNA reads TGTGCCAGTACCCCGGGACAGCACTATGGCTACACCTTC. Translating gives CASTPGQHYGYTF.

The chain carries TRBV19 and TRBJ1-5, with D perhaps TRBD1 (5 bases). Trimming took off 7 bases at V and 0 bases at J, with 10 bases between the two ends. This CDR3 is built from 14 residues. The germline V gene encodes CDR1 LNHDA and CDR2 SQIVND (reference sequence). CDR3 in amino acids: CASTSGASNQPQHF. CDR3 bases: TGTGCCAGTACCTCCGGGGCTAGCAATCAGCCCCAGCATTTT.

The chain has TRBV28 and TRBJ1-5; TRBD1 matches at 7 bases. The CDR3 loop spans 14 amino acids. The junction had 9 bases not matched to a gene; V was cut back by 7 bases and J by 6 bases. Germline lookup yields CDR1 MDHEN and CDR2 SYDVKM. The CDR3 loop reads CASIGTVGRQPQHF. The CDR3 region has the DNA TGTGCCAGCATTGGGACAGTTGGTCGTCAGCCCCAGCATTTT.

The chain employs TRBV28 and TRBJ1-5; D unresolved. Germline V gives CDR1 MDHEN, CDR2 SYDVKM. The CDR3 loop spans 12 amino acids. The V end lost 6 bases, the J end lost 1 base, and 4 bases lay between the germline ends. CDR3 region: CASRNSNQPQHF. CDR3 in DNA: TGTGCCAGCAGGAACAGCAATCAGCCCCAGCATTTT. Complete variable domain (other parts from reference TRBV28 and TRBJ1-5): DVKVTQSSRYLVKRTGEKVFLECVQDMDHENMFWYRQDPGLGLRLIYFSYDVKMKEKGDIPEGYSVSREKKERFSLILESASTNQTSMYLCASRNSNQPQHFGDGTRLSIL.

The J gene is TRBJ2-7, the V gene TRBV9; TRBD2 matches at 7 bases. After removal of 4 bases from V and 2 bases from J, the junction contained 12 bases not matched to a gene. CDR3 length: 16 residues. In germline, CDR1 is SGDLS, CDR2 YYNGEE. CDR3 sequence reads: CASSPLGSGATYEQYF. For the CDR3, the DNA is TGTGCCAGCAGCCCTCTGGGGAGCGGGGCAACCTACGAGCAGTACTTC.

This clone came up once. The rearrangement links TRBV12-5 to TRBJ2-7; TRBD1 might be the D (5 bases). Trimming left V 4 bases short and J 5 bases short, with 9 bases between. The length of the CDR3 is 12 residues. Germline CDR1 and CDR2: LGHNT and FRNRAP. In nucleotides, the CDR3 is TGTGCTAGTGGTTCCAGGGTGCACGAGCAGTACTTC. This sequence encodes CASGSRVHEQYF.

The chain couples TRBV18 to TRBJ2-3; D unclear. The V end lost 2 bases, the J end lost 0 bases, and 3 bases lay between the germline ends. This CDR3 is built from 13 residues. The V gene's germline CDR1 is KGHSH and CDR2 LQKENI. DNA of the CDR3: TGTGCCAGCTCACCAGGTAGCACAGATACGCAGTATTTT. Protein product: CASSPGSTDTQYF.

The table lists this clone with a few counts. The chain couples TRBV2 to TRBJ1-1; D might be TRBD1 (6 bases). The CDR3 runs 13 residues. Germline-derived CDR1 and CDR2 are SNHLY and FYNNEI. Trimming removed 4 bases at V and 10 bases at J, with 16 bases between. The CDR3 loop is CASSVTAEGVAFF. CDR3 in DNA: TGTGCCAGCAGTGTGACAGCTGAGGGGGTAGCTTTCTTT.

The chain carries TRBV4-3 and TRBJ2-5, with a weak D call TRBD2 (5 bases). Germline CDR1 LGHNA, CDR2 YSLEER. Trimming removed 4 bases from V and 3 bases from J, with 15 bases in between. This CDR3 is 15 amino acids long. The CDR3 spells CASSRRLMEEETQYF. The CDR3 DNA reads TGCGCCAGCAGCCGCCGGCTTATGGAGGAAGAGACCCAGTACTTC.